The entry that follows covers one TCR beta chain sequence. As yet, its antigen is unknown. The PCR employed 60 Vbeta primers together with 13 Jbeta primers. TCRdb keeps only in-frame clones here, not all; method: immunoSEQ multiplex PCR. The table shows around 140,000 clones, with around 81% occurring only once. These data come from a study of cytomegalovirus exposure and HLA in healthy donors. Study-level findings and limits: The study carried out a later analysis of TCR beta sequences. It associated approximately 17,000 of them with specific HLA alleles at a false discovery rate of 0.05. Researchers catalogued about 160 TCR beta chains as cytomegalovirus-associated.

The V end lost 1 base, the J end lost 5 bases, and 6 bases lay between the germline ends. This CDR3 is 13 amino acids long. CDR1 SGHTA and CDR2 FQGTGA come from the germline V gene. The rearrangement joins TRBV7-3 to TRBJ2-1, with D maybe TRBD1 (5 bases). This clonotype was sampled from a man aged 50 to 60 in good health and CMV-seronegative. The sample taken for sequencing was PBMCs. CDR3 DNA: TGTGCCAGCAGCTTAAGCAGGGACAATGAGCAGTTCTTC. This translates into CASSLSRDNEQFF.